This T cell receptor beta chain was sequenced for a study of blood T cell repertoires in COVID-19. Germline CDR1 SGHDN, CDR2 FVKESK. This CDR3 spans 17 amino acids. Trimming left V 0 bases short and J 0 bases short, with 14 bases between. Sequencing was performed with immunoSEQ multiplex PCR; in TCRdb, only in-frame clones are kept and a portion is missing. The table records some 290,000 clones, around 87% of them present only once. Followed longitudinally, the Seattle patients had been enrolled during active infection. Sequencing was done on a sample of peripheral blood. The TCR was taken from a woman in her 40s with COVID-19, enrolled during active disease. The V call is TRBV14, the J call TRBJ1-1; D perhaps matches TRBD1 (5 bases). The chain's CDR3 is CASSQEGQGWMNTEAFF. The DNA for the CDR3 is TGTGCCAGCAGCCAAGAAGGGCAGGGTTGGATGAACACTGAAGCTTTCTTT.